The 31 T cell receptor beta chains below come from one sample, sequenced in a study of blood T cells in healthy people across ages. Primers used in a second PCR of roughly 6 to 11 cycles were a sample-barcoded 5' primer and a J-beta primer mix. TCRdb passed the 5' RACE reads through MiXCR, listing each CDR3 protein once. The sample includes fewer than 2 million distinct CDR3 sequences, about 39% of them seen just once. The specimen was blood. The receptors derive from a human donor in good health.

This clonotype was seen more than once but under ten times. This chain links TRBV7-2 with TRBJ2-3; 7 bases match TRBD2. This CDR3 region has 12 residues. The V gene's germline CDR1 is SGHTA and CDR2 FQGNSA. Germline trimming cut 4 bases from V and 11 bases from J; bases unmatched to any gene: 6. The CDR3 DNA reads TGTGCCAGCAGCTCGCCCCCGGGGGGGCAGTATTTT. Translating gives CASSSPPGGQYF.

This clonotype was counted many times. The chain has TRBV7-9 and TRBJ2-3; 8 bases map to TRBD1. In germline, CDR1 is SEHNR, CDR2 FQNEAQ (reference sequence). CDR3 length equals 14 residues. J lost 5 bases, V lost 5 bases, and 6 bases had no gene match. CDR3 DNA: TGTGCCAGCAGCCCAACCGGGACAGGAGATACGCAGTATTTT. Translated: CASSPTGTGDTQYF.

The chain combines TRBV7-2 with TRBJ1-1; D gene ambiguous. The CDR3 is 12 residues long. The germline V gene encodes CDR1 SGHTA and CDR2 FQGNSA. V dropped 1 base and J dropped 11 bases, with 11 bases sitting between them. The CDR3 coding sequence is TGTGCCAGCAGCTTAGGGGCCGGACGGGCTTTCTTT. Protein sequence: CASSLGAGRAFF.

J is TRBJ2-3 and V is TRBV6-2 or TRBV6-3; 12 bases map to TRBD2. From germline, CDR1 is MNHEY and CDR2 SVGEGT. The CDR3 is 16 residues long. The V gene end was trimmed by 0 bases and the J gene end by 5 bases; junction bases not matched to a gene: 3. CDR3 nucleotide sequence: TGTGCCAGCAGTTACTCACTAGCGGGGGGACAAGATACGCAGTATTTT. It is translated as CASSYSLAGGQDTQYF.

This clonotype was counted at least ten times. This chain joins TRBV20-1 and TRBJ2-7, with 8 bases fitting TRBD1. Germline values: CDR1 DFQATT, CDR2 SNEGSKA (reference sequence). The CDR3 consists of 14 residues. V lost 6 bases, J lost 1 base, and 8 bases stayed unmatched. In DNA form, the CDR3 reads TGCAGTGCCGAAACCCGGACAGGGTCCTACGAGCAGTACTTC. Its translation: CSAETRTGSYEQYF.

The rearrangement uses TRBV2 and TRBJ2-4, with 7 nucleotides matching TRBD1. Per the germline V gene, CDR1 is SNHLY and CDR2 is FYNNEI. V was pared by 5 bases and J by 1 base, with 5 bases of the junction left unmatched. The CDR3 covers 15 residues. CDR3 loop: CASSKRQGAKNIQYF. The CDR3 nucleotides read TGTGCCAGCAGTAAGCGACAGGGTGCCAAAAACATTCAGTACTTC.

The chain employs TRBV5-6 and TRBJ1-2; the D gene is possibly TRBD1 (6 bases). CDR3 size: 14 residues. Germline-derived CDR1 and CDR2 are SGHDT and YYEEEE. Trimming pared 5 bases from V and 1 base from J, leaving 12 bases between. The chain's CDR3 is CASRKGGINYGYTF. In DNA form, the CDR3 reads TGTGCCAGCAGAAAGGGGGGAATTAACTATGGCTACACCTTC.

This clonotype has just a few counts. The DNA for the CDR3 is TGCGCCAGCAGCCAAGGGGCCTTCCGGGACAGGGACTACAATGAGCAGTTCTTC. Translation: CASSQGAFRDRDYNEQFF. The rearrangement uses TRBV4-3 and TRBJ2-1; 9 bases are shared with TRBD1. V lost 1 base, J lost 3 bases, and 10 bases stayed unmatched. The CDR3 is 18 residues long. Germline values: CDR1 LGHNA, CDR2 YSLEER.

The genes are TRBV3-1 and TRBJ1-2; a possible D gene is TRBD1 (5 bases). CDR1 LGHDT and CDR2 YNNKEL come from the germline V gene (reference sequence). Between the trimmed V and J ends, which lost 0 bases and 7 bases, there was a span of 15 bases. This CDR3 region has 15 residues. The CDR3 DNA reads as TGTGCCAGCAGCCAAGATCACGAGGGGCGGTTTGGCTACACCTTC. This sequence encodes CASSQDHEGRFGYTF.

This CDR3 is CASEDRRGGNVLTF. In DNA form, the CDR3 reads TGTGCCAGCGAAGACAGGAGGGGAGGCAACGTCCTGACTTTC. The chain employs TRBV2 and TRBJ2-6; possibly TRBD1 or TRBD2 for D (6 bases each). The ends were cut back, 8 bases at V and 9 bases at J, with 17 bases in the middle. This CDR3 has 14 amino acids. In germline, CDR1 is SNHLY, CDR2 FYNNEI.

Note on this clonotype: The junction and the germline gene differ at one end; a read error may be behind it. The V gene is TRBV6-2 or TRBV6-3, the J gene TRBJ1-1; no clear D gene. The CDR3 runs 13 residues. In germline, CDR1 is MNHEY, CDR2 SVGEGT. The DNA for the CDR3 is TGTGCCAGCAGTTACTTTGGGAACACTGTAGCTTTCTTT. This translates into CASSYFGNTVAFF.

This sequence joins TRBV27 and TRBJ1-5, with D perhaps TRBD1 (6 bases). V shed 2 bases and J shed 5 bases, with 16 bases lying between them. CDR3 size: 16 residues. CDR1 is MNHEY, CDR2 SMNVEV, per germline (reference sequence). CDR3 bases: TGTGCCAGCAGTTTAGGTCCGGGGGCGGTTTATCAGCCCCAGCATTTT. Translated: CASSLGPGAVYQPQHF.

This chain joins TRBV20-1 and TRBJ1-2; maybe TRBD1 (5 bases). The germline V and J ends were trimmed by 3 bases and 8 bases, with 22 bases remaining between them. This CDR3 contains 15 residues. In germline, CDR1 is DFQATT, CDR2 SNEGSKA (reference sequence). For the CDR3, the DNA is TGCAGTGCTAGCCCCCAACTAGGGGTTTTGGGGGGCTACACCTTC. Residues: CSASPQLGVLGGYTF.

This clonotype was seen more than once but under ten times. The J gene is TRBJ2-5, the V gene TRBV7-9; D uncertain. Trimming removed 1 base at V and 4 bases at J, with 19 bases between. Germline V lookup: CDR1 SEHNR, CDR2 FQNEAQ (reference sequence). The CDR3 extends over 17 amino acids. The CDR3 coding sequence is TGTGCCAGCAGCTTAGGCAGACTGCCCCGGGCGTCAGAGACCCAGTACTTC. Its protein product is CASSLGRLPRASETQYF.

The chain carries TRBV9 and TRBJ1-2; D possibly corresponds to TRBD1 (5 bases). The V and J ends lost 2 bases and 4 bases respectively, with 12 bases between them. Germline values: CDR1 SGDLS, CDR2 YYNGEE. The CDR3 runs to 14 residues. CDR3 loop: CASSVGPRGYGYTF. The CDR3 DNA follows: TGTGCCAGCAGCGTGGGGCCGAGGGGCTATGGCTACACCTTC.

This clonotype has just a few counts. The rearrangement uses TRBV12-3 or TRBV12-4 and TRBJ1-1, with 8 nucleotides matching TRBD1. The ends lost 7 bases at V and 4 bases at J; junction bases unmatched: 14. The CDR3 runs to 16 residues. In DNA, the CDR3 is TGTGCCAGCACCTCATCCCCCAGGGGGCCTCCCACTGAAGCTTTCTTT. This gives the protein CASTSSPRGPPTEAFF.

The chain joins TRBV20-1 to TRBJ2-1; D call uncertain. CDR1 and CDR2 (germline): DFQATT, SNEGSKA (reference sequence). CDR3 length: 16 residues. The V gene lost 3 bases and the J gene lost 8 bases, with 23 bases spanning the gap. CDR3 in DNA: TGCAGTGCTAGCAGGTTCACGGGCACCCAGCGCGATGAGCAGTTCTTC. Protein sequence: CSASRFTGTQRDEQFF.

This chain links TRBV14 with TRBJ2-1, with TRBD2 identical over 7 bases. The CDR3 length is 17 residues. Germline V CDR1 and CDR2: SGHDN, FVKESK. V lost 1 base to trimming and J lost 7 bases; unmatched junction nucleotides: 13. The CDR3 loop is CASSQGPSRPGGNEQFF. In DNA form, the CDR3 reads TGTGCCAGCAGCCAAGGACCCAGCCGCCCGGGGGGAAATGAGCAGTTCTTC. Together with reference TRBV14 and TRBJ2-1, the CDR3 gives the full variable domain: EAGVTQFPSHSVIEKGQTVTLRCDPISGHDNLYWYRRVMGKEIKFLLHFVKESKQDESGMPNNRFLAERTGGTYSTLKVQPAELEDSGVYFCASSQGPSRPGGNEQFFGPGTRLTVL.

This clonotype was counted between two and nine times. The chain joins TRBV9 to TRBJ1-2; no clear D gene. Trimming shortened V by 3 bases and J by 1 base, and 22 bases separated the two germline ends. The CDR3 has 18 amino acids. CDR1 is SGDLS and CDR2 is YYNGEE in the germline V gene. Written as DNA, the CDR3 is TGTGCCAGCAGCGGGAGGCGGGCAGGTGAACGTCTTAACTATGGCTACACCTTC. Translation gives CASSGRRAGERLNYGYTF.

This clonotype occurred a few times. The V call is TRBV18, the J call TRBJ2-1; perhaps TRBD1 as D (5 bases). The CDR3 totals 15 residues. The germline CDR1 and CDR2 sequences are KGHSH and LQKENI. V was trimmed by 3 bases and J by 2 bases, leaving 11 bases between them. CDR3 nucleotide sequence: TGTGCCAGCTCACCCTGGACAAGTACCTACAATGAGCAGTTCTTC. As protein: CASSPWTSTYNEQFF.

V gene TRBV5-1 combines with J gene TRBJ2-5, with TRBD1 matching 9 bases. The DNA matches TRBJ2-7 better at its end, which makes the J call doubtful. The germline V gene encodes CDR1 SGHRS and CDR2 YFSETQ. CDR3 length equals 16 residues. The CDR3 here is CASSLRTRQGVDEQYF. DNA of the CDR3: TGCGCCAGCAGCTTGAGGACGAGACAGGGGGTCGACGAGCAGTACTTC.

V and J are TRBV5-8 and TRBJ2-3, with TRBD2 matching 9 bases. Per the germline V gene, CDR1 is SGHTS and CDR2 is YDEGEE. Trimming removed 2 bases from V and 4 bases from J; junction bases left unmatched: 8. CDR3 size: 16 residues. CDR3 in amino acids: CASSLAGGAPPDTQYF. The CDR3 nucleotides read TGTGCCAGCAGCTTAGCGGGGGGCGCACCCCCAGATACGCAGTATTTT.

There are a few counts of this clonotype. This chain connects TRBV7-3 to TRBJ2-5; D could derive from TRBD1 or TRBD2 (5 bases each). V was shortened by 5 bases and J by 5 bases, with 15 bases between the two germline ends. Per the germline V gene, CDR1 is SGHTA and CDR2 is FQGTGA. The CDR3 covers 14 residues. CDR3 nucleotides: TGTGCCAGCAGCCCAACCGGCAGGGAGGAGACCCAGTACTTC. Translating it yields CASSPTGREETQYF.

The rearrangement uses TRBV20-1 and TRBJ1-1; D may be TRBD1 (6 bases). V lost 0 bases and J 4 bases, leaving 24 bases between the germline ends. CDR3 length: 18 residues. CDR1 DFQATT and CDR2 SNEGSKA come from the germline V gene (reference sequence). CDR3 sequence (DNA): TGCAGTGCTAGAGATCCGTACAGGCGGGCCGGAGGGGGCACTGAAGCTTTCTTT. Translating it yields CSARDPYRRAGGGTEAFF.

This clonotype was counted between two and nine times. The genes are TRBV7-2 and TRBJ2-7; D may be TRBD1 (6 bases). V was trimmed by 5 bases and J by 2 bases, leaving 16 bases between them. The CDR3 sequence is 15 residues long. Per the germline V gene, CDR1 is SGHTA and CDR2 is FQGNSA. The CDR3, as DNA: TGTGCCAGCAGCGAACAGGGTTTAAGGCCCTACGAGCAGTACTTC. It is translated as CASSEQGLRPYEQYF.

About this clonotype itself: The junction differs from germline at one of its ends, possibly a read error. The rearrangement links TRBV5-1 to TRBJ2-5; a weak D match, TRBD1 (6 bases). The germline V gene has CDR1 SGHRS and CDR2 YFSETQ. The CDR3 runs 16 residues. CDR3 bases: TGCGCCAGTAGCTCCCGGACAGCGAGTTTGCAAGAGACCCAGTACTTC. Translating gives CASSSRTASLQETQYF.

J is TRBJ1-4 and V is TRBV2, with 7 bases matching TRBD1. V was clipped by 6 bases and J by 5 bases; unmatched bases: 21. Germline V gene lookup returns CDR1 SNHLY and CDR2 FYNNEI. The CDR3 extends over 19 amino acids. The CDR3 DNA reads TGTGCCAGCAGAGGAGGGGCGACAGGGACTTCCCTTCGGAATGAAAAACTGTTTTTT. Translated: CASRGGATGTSLRNEKLFF.

The chain couples TRBV25-1 to TRBJ2-3; D not certain. The CDR3 sequence is 16 residues long. Germline-derived CDR1 and CDR2 are MGHDK and SYGVNS. Deletions cut 3 bases from V and 2 bases from J, with 15 bases between. The CDR3 here is CASSEYFSTPTDTQYF. The CDR3 coding sequence is TGTGCCAGCAGTGAGTATTTTTCCACTCCCACAGATACGCAGTATTTT.

The chain combines TRBV10-3 with TRBJ2-1; 8 bases align to TRBD2. The J call could be wrong; TRBJ2-7 is a better fit for the DNA end. CDR1 is ENHRY and CDR2 is SYGVKD in the germline V gene. CDR3 size: 15 residues. CDR3 nucleotide sequence: TGTGCCATCAGTAGCGGGGGTAGCTCCTACAACGAGCAGTACTTC. It is translated as CAISSGGSSYNEQYF.

J is TRBJ1-5 and V is TRBV2; D perhaps matches TRBD1 (5 bases). This CDR3 is built from 17 residues. V dropped 3 bases and J dropped 0 bases, with 15 bases sitting between them. Germline CDR1 reads SNHLY; CDR2 reads FYNNEI. The CDR3 bases are TGTGCCAGCAGTGACCCATCGACAGCCTATAGCAATCAGCCCCAGCATTTT. Encoded protein: CASSDPSTAYSNQPQHF.

This clonotype was counted once. The J gene is TRBJ2-5, the V gene TRBV20-1, with D perhaps assigned TRBD1 or TRBD2 (6 bases each). V was clipped by 8 bases and J by 11 bases, with 24 bases between them. The CDR3 runs 13 residues. CDR1 DFQATT and CDR2 SNEGSKA come from the germline V gene (reference sequence). This chain's CDR3 is CSTKRGPYNEQYF. As DNA, the CDR3 is TGCAGTACTAAACGGGGGCCCTACAATGAGCAGTACTTC.